The T cell receptor (beta chain) described here comes from a study of OX40 agonist ivuxolimab in advanced cancers. The overall study: Partial responses were achieved by three patients: one hepatocellular carcinoma, two cutaneous melanoma.

With 0 bases clipped from V and 1 base from J, the junction kept 2 bases outside the gene matches. The CDR3 has 15 residues. Germline V gene lookup returns CDR1 LGHNA and CDR2 YSLEER. Sequencing was performed with immunoSEQ multiplex PCR; in TCRdb, only in-frame clones are kept and a portion is missing. The data show about 79,000 clones, roughly 94% seen once. The count of this clone is one. The sequence was collected from an adult with an advanced solid tumor such as melanoma, head and neck, liver or kidney cancer. This chain uses TRBV4-3 with TRBJ2-7; 8 nucleotides match TRBD2. The sample here was CD4+ or CD8+ T cells sorted from blood, taken in a trial of the OX40 agonist ivuxolimab. The CDR3 here is CASSQDRGGSYEQYF. The CDR3 DNA sequence: TGCGCCAGCAGCCAAGATCGGGGGGGGTCCTACGAGCAGTACTTC.